The 16 T cell receptor beta chains below come from one sample, sequenced in a study of cytomegalovirus exposure and HLA in healthy donors. The PCR contained 60 Vbeta and 13 Jbeta primers. TCRdb keeps only in-frame clones here, not all; method: immunoSEQ multiplex PCR. Its table lists about 200,000 clones. Sequencing input: PBMCs. Receptors were obtained from a woman aged 30 to 39 in good health and CMV-seropositive.

The chain employs TRBV11-2 and TRBJ1-1; TRBD1 agrees at 10 bases. Germline values: CDR1 SGHAT, CDR2 FQNNGV. V lost 0 bases and J lost 5; bases outside the gene matches: 12. This CDR3 is 18 amino acids long. The CDR3 bases are TGTGCCAGCAGCTTAGATGGACCCCGACAGGGGGCGAGGACTGAAGCTTTCTTT. Protein product: CASSLDGPRQGARTEAFF.

The chain uses TRBV2 and TRBJ2-2, with TRBD2 matching 10 bases. CDR3 size: 14 residues. CDR1 is SNHLY, CDR2 FYNNEI, per germline. The V segment lost 8 bases and the J segment 6 bases; nucleotides outside the gene matches: 6. The DNA for the CDR3 is TGTGCCAGCGGTCCTAGCGGGAGTTCCGGGGAGCTGTTTTTT. This sequence encodes CASGPSGSSGELFF.

The chain carries TRBV11-2 and TRBJ2-7; D is possibly TRBD1 (6 bases). This CDR3 has 15 amino acids. Germline V CDR1 and CDR2: SGHAT, FQNNGV. Trimming stripped 2 bases from V and 5 bases from J, with 16 bases between. This chain's CDR3 is CASSLFPGASNEQYF. The CDR3 DNA reads TGTGCCAGCAGCTTATTTCCAGGGGCATCGAACGAGCAGTACTTC.

V and J are TRBV6-5 and TRBJ2-6; D possibly corresponds to TRBD1 (5 bases). V was clipped by 2 bases and J by 4 bases, with 12 bases between them. There are 16 residues in the CDR3. Looked up from germline, CDR1 is MNHEY and CDR2 is SVGAGI. The CDR3 here is CASSYQGPEGANVLTF. CDR3 nucleotide sequence: TGTGCCAGCAGTTACCAGGGCCCAGAGGGGGCCAACGTCCTGACTTTC.

The chain is built from TRBV5-6 and TRBJ1-1; TRBD1 aligns across 7 bases. The CDR3 loop spans 13 amino acids. After removal of 0 bases from V and 11 bases from J, the junction contained 7 bases not matched to a gene. From germline, CDR1 is SGHDT and CDR2 YYEEEE. The CDR3 DNA sequence: TGTGCCAGCAGCTTGGTACCGGGACAGCGGGCTTTCTTT. As protein: CASSLVPGQRAFF. The full variable domain, in which reference TRBV5-6 and TRBJ1-1 provide the parts outside the CDR3, is DAGVTQSPTHLIKTRGQQVTLRCSPKSGHDTVSWYQQALGQGPQFIFQYYEEEERQRGNFPDRFSGHQFPNYSSELNVNALLLGDSALYLCASSLVPGQRAFFGQGTRLTVV.

About this clone: Different DNA sequences within this sample yield the same CDR3. The chain is built from TRBV11-3 and TRBJ2-7, with 7 bases matching TRBD1. The CDR3 totals 15 residues. V was clipped by 4 bases and J by 0 bases; unmatched bases: 6. The germline gives CDR1 SGHNT, CDR2 YENEEA. The CDR3 DNA reads as TGTGCCAGCAGCTACGGACAGGACGCCTCCTACGAGCAGTACTTC. Protein product: CASSYGQDASYEQYF. The full variable domain, its missing parts supplied by reference TRBV11-3 and TRBJ2-7, is EAGVVQSPRYKIIEKKQPVAFWCNPISGHNTLYWYLQNLGQGPELLIRYENEEAVDDSQLPKDRFSAERLKGVDSTLKIQPAELGDSAVYLCASSYGQDASYEQYFGPGTRLTVT.

The J gene is TRBJ2-5, the V gene TRBV6-5, with D possibly matching TRBD2 (7 bases). Germline V gene sequence: CDR1 MNHEY, CDR2 SVGAGI. The CDR3 length is 15 residues. V gave up 0 bases and J gave up 5 bases, with 13 bases separating them. Here the CDR3 reads CASSYSGGGFETQYF. CDR3 sequence (DNA): TGTGCCAGCAGTTACTCAGGGGGAGGGTTTGAGACCCAGTACTTC.

The chain joins TRBV18 to TRBJ1-4; D uncertain. The CDR3 contains 15 residues. Deletions cut 6 bases from V and 4 bases from J, with 15 bases between. Germline V gene sequence: CDR1 KGHSH, CDR2 LQKENI. For the CDR3, the DNA is TGTGCCAGCTCGAGTCCGGGAGACAATAATGAAAAACTGTTTTTT. The encoded protein is CASSSPGDNNEKLFF.

CDR3: CAWSTGVRYTF. The CDR3 bases are TGTGCCTGGTCCACAGGGGTCCGCTACACCTTC. The gene calls are TRBV30 and TRBJ1-2, with TRBD1 matching 7 bases. The V segment lost 5 bases and the J segment 9 bases; nucleotides outside the gene matches: 6. The CDR3 covers 11 residues. The germline V gene encodes CDR1 GTSNPN and CDR2 SVGIG (reference sequence).

V and J are TRBV7-8 and TRBJ2-1, with 7 bases matching TRBD1. V was clipped by 1 base and J by 7 bases; unmatched bases: 4. From germline, CDR1 is SGHVS and CDR2 FQNEAQ. The CDR3 runs 14 residues. The CDR3 protein is CASSLETTGNEQFF. CDR3 nucleotide sequence: TGTGCCAGCAGCTTAGAGACGACAGGGAATGAGCAGTTCTTC.

CDR3 sequence: CASSYGVGQGQETQYF. In nucleotides, the CDR3 is TGTGCCAGCAGTTACGGGGTGGGACAGGGTCAAGAGACCCAGTACTTC. V is TRBV6-5 and J is TRBJ2-5, with 9 nucleotides matching TRBD1. Germline V CDR1 and CDR2: MNHEY, SVGAGI. V gave up 2 bases and J gave up 2 bases; unmatched junction bases: 6. This CDR3 has 16 residues.

The rearrangement joins TRBV7-9 to TRBJ1-1; D is undetermined. In germline, CDR1 is SEHNR, CDR2 FQNEAQ (reference sequence). CDR3 size: 15 residues. The V end lost 2 bases, the J end lost 1 base, and 11 bases lay between the germline ends. CDR3 sequence: CASSLTQIQNTEAFF. In DNA, the CDR3 is TGTGCCAGCAGCTTAACGCAGATACAGAACACTGAAGCTTTCTTT.

This rearrangement joins TRBV6-5 to TRBJ1-2; D is uncertain. V was cut by 2 bases and J by 3 bases, with 10 bases left in between. Germline loops: CDR1 MNHEY, CDR2 SVGAGI. The CDR3 sequence is 14 residues long. CDR3 coding DNA: TGTGCCAGCAGTTACCTCGGGGATTACTATGGCTACACCTTC. Amino acids: CASSYLGDYYGYTF.

The chain links TRBV5-1 to TRBJ2-7; D is possibly TRBD2 (6 bases). The germline CDR1 and CDR2 sequences are SGHRS and YFSETQ. V lost 0 bases and J 3 bases, leaving 13 bases between the germline ends. The CDR3 sequence is 15 residues long. The CDR3 DNA is TGCGCCAGCAGCTTGGATGGGACTCTATACTACGAGCAGTACTTC. This codes for CASSLDGTLYYEQYF.

The V gene is TRBV4-1, the J gene TRBJ1-1; 8 nucleotides match TRBD1. V was pared by 1 base and J by 4 bases, with 8 bases of the junction left unmatched. This CDR3 has 16 amino acids. The V gene's germline CDR1 is MGHRA and CDR2 YSYEKL. Here the CDR3 reads CASSQAPTGASTEAFF. DNA of the CDR3: TGCGCCAGCAGCCAAGCTCCGACAGGGGCGAGCACTGAAGCTTTCTTT.

The rearrangement links TRBV7-8 to TRBJ1-5; possible D gene TRBD1, 5 bases. V dropped 4 bases and J dropped 9 bases, with 13 bases sitting between them. The CDR3 has 13 amino acids. The germline CDR1 and CDR2 sequences are SGHVS and FQNEAQ. The DNA for the CDR3 is TGTGCCAGCAGCTCTCTCTCCCAGGGGCCCCAGCATTTT. Its translation: CASSSLSQGPQHF.